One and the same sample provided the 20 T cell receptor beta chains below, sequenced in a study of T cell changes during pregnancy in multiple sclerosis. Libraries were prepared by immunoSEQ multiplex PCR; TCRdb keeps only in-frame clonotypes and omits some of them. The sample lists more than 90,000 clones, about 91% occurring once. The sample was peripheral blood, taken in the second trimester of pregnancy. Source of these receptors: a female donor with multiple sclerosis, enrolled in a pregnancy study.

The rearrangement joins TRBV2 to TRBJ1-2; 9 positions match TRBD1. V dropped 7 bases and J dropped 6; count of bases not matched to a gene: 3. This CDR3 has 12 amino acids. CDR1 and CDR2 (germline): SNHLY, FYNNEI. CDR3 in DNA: TGTGCCAGCACGCGGGACAGGGATGGCTACACCTTC. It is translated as CASTRDRDGYTF.

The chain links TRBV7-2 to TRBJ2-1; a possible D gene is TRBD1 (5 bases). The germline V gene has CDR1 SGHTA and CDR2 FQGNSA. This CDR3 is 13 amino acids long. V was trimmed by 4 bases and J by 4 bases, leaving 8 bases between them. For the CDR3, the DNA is TGTGCCAGCAGCTCCCAGGGTTACAATGAGCAGTTCTTC. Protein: CASSSQGYNEQFF.

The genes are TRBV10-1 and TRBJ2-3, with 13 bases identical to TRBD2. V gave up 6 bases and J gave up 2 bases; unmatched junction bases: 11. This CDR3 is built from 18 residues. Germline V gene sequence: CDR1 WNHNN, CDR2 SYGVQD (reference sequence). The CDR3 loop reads CASRKGTSGTRPTDTQYF. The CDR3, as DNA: TGCGCCAGCAGGAAGGGGACTAGCGGGACCCGGCCCACAGATACGCAGTATTTT.

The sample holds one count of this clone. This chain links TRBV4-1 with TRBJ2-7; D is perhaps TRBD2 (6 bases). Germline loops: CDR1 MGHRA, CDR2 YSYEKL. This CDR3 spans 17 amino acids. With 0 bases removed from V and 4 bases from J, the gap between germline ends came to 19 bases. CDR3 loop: CASSQDRGLLMGYEQYF. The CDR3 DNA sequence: TGCGCCAGCAGCCAAGATCGGGGACTCCTTATGGGGTACGAGCAGTACTTC.

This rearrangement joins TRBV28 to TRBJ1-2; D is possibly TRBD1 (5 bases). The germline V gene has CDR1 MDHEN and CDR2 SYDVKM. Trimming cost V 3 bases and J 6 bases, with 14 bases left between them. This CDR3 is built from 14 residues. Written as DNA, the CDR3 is TGTGCCAGCAGTTTTGTGGGGGGGAAAAATGGCTACACCTTC. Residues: CASSFVGGKNGYTF.

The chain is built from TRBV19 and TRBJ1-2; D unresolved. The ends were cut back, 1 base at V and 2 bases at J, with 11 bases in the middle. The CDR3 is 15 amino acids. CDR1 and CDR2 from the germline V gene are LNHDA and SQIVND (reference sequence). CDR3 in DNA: TGTGCCAGTAGTATAGTAACGACGGGGAACTATGGCTACACCTTC. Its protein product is CASSIVTTGNYGYTF.

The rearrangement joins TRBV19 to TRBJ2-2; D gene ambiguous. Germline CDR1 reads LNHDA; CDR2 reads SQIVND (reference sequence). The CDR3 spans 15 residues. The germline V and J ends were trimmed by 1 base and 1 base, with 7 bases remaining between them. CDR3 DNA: TGTGCCAGTAGTATAGTAGGAGTGAACACCGGGGAGCTGTTTTTT. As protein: CASSIVGVNTGELFF. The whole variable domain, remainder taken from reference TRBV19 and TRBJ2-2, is DGGITQSPKYLFRKEGQNVTLSCEQNLNHDAMYWYRQDPGQGLRLIYYSQIVNDFQKGDIAEGYSVSREKKESFPLTVTSAQKNPTAFYLCASSIVGVNTGELFFGEGSRLTVL.

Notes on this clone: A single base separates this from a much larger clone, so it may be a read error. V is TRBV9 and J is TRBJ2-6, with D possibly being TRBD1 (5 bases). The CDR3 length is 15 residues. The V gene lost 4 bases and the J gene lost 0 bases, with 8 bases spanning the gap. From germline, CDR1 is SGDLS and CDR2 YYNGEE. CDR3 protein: CASSTDSSGANVLTF. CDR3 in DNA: TGTGCCAGCAGCACCGACAGCTCTGGGGCCAACGTCCTGACTTTC.

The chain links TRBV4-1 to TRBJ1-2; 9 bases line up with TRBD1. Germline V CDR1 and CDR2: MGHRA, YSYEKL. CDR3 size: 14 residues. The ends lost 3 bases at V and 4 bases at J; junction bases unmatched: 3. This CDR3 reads CASSHTGGSYGYTF. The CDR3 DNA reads TGCGCCAGCAGCCACACAGGGGGCTCCTATGGCTACACCTTC.

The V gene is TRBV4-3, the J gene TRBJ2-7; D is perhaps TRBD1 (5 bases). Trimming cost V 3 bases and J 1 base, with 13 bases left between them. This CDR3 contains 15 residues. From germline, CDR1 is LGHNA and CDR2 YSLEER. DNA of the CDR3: TGCGCCAGCAGCCAGGCCGCAGGGAATTCCTACGAGCAGTACTTC. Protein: CASSQAAGNSYEQYF.

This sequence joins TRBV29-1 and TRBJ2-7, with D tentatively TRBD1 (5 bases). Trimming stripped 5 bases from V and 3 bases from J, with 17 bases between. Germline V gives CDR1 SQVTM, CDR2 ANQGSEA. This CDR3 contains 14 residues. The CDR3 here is CSVTTETAIYEQYF. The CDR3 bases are TGCAGCGTTACCACCGAGACAGCTATCTACGAGCAGTACTTC.

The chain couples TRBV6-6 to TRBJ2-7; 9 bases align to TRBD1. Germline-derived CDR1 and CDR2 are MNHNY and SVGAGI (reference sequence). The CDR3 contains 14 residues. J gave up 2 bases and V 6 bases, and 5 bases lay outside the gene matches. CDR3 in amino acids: CASSGGQGTYEQYF. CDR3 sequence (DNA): TGTGCCAGCAGCGGGGGACAGGGTACCTACGAGCAGTACTTC.

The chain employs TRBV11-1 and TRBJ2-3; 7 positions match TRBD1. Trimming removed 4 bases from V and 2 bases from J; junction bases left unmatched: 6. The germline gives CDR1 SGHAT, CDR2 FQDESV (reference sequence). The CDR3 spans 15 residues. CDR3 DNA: TGTGCCAGCAGCTCAAGACAGGGATCCACAGATACGCAGTATTTT. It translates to CASSSRQGSTDTQYF. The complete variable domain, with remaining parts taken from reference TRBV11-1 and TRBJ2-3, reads EAEVAQSPRYKITEKSQAVAFWCDPISGHATLYWYRQILGQGPELLVQFQDESVVDDSQLPKDRFSAERLKGVDSTLKIQPAELGDSAMYLCASSSRQGSTDTQYFGPGTRLTVL.

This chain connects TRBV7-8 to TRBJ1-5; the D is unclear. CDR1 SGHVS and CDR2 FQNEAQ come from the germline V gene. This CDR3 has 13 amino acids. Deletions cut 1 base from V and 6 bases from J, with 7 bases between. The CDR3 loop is CASSLGRGQPQHF. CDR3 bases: TGTGCCAGCAGCTTAGGTCGGGGTCAGCCCCAGCATTTT.

The DNA of the CDR3 is TGTGCCAGCAGCTATGCGGCGGGAGGAGGGGACACCGGGGAGCTGTTTTTT. Protein: CASSYAAGGGDTGELFF. The rearrangement links TRBV7-9 to TRBJ2-2; 8 nucleotides agree with TRBD2. V gave up 4 bases and J gave up 3 bases; unmatched junction bases: 10. From germline, CDR1 is SEHNR and CDR2 FQNEAQ (reference sequence). The CDR3 is 17 residues long.

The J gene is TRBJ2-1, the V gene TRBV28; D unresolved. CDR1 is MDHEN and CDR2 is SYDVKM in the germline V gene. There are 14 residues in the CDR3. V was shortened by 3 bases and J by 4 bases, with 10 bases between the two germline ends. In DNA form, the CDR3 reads TGTGCCAGCAGTTTCAGGTACAAGTACAATGAGCAGTTCTTC. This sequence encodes CASSFRYKYNEQFF.

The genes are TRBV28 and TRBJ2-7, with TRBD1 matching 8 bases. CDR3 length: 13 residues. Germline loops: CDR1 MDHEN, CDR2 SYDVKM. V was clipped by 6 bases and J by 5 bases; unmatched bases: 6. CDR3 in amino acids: CASRRQGTHEQYF. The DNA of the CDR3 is TGTGCCAGCAGACGACAGGGGACCCACGAGCAGTACTTC.

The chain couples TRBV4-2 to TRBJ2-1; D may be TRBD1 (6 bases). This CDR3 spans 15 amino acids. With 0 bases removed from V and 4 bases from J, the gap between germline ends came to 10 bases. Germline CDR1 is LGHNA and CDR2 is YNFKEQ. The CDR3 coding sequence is TGTGCCAGCAGCCAAGAGGCAGGGGAATACAATGAGCAGTTCTTC. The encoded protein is CASSQEAGEYNEQFF.

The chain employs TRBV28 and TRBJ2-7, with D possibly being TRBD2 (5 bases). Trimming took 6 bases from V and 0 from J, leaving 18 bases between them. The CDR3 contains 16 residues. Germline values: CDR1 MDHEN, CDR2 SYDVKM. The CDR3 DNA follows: TGTGCCAGCAGCCATAACTTACTAGTATACTCCTACGAGCAGTACTTC. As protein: CASSHNLLVYSYEQYF.

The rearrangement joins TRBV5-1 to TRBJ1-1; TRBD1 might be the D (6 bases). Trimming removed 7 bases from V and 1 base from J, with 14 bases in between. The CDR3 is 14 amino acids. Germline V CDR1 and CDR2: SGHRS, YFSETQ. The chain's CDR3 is CASGTGTPNTEAFF. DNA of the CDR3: TGCGCCAGCGGGACCGGGACACCGAACACTGAAGCTTTCTTT.